This T cell receptor (beta chain) comes out of a study of shared clonotypes between healthy human individuals. Study-level findings and limits: When naive CD4 clonotypes were compared across several donors, about 4.8% were shared. The diversity represented, both genetic and in exposure history, was limited by few donors.

The CDR3 sequence is 15 residues long. Trimming removed 5 bases from V and 5 bases from J; junction bases left unmatched: 6. Germline lookup yields CDR1 MDHEN and CDR2 SYDVKM. Regarding this clone: Antigen unknown.

Original methodology: ImmunoSEQ sequences covered only the junction and lacked quality scores; filtering therefore differed. This table comes from immunoSEQ multiplex PCR, and its TCRdb copy is limited to in-frame clones, with some not included. V and J calls and clone size are those listed in that table; D and trimming were worked out from the DNA. The data hold over 2 million clones, with approximately 95% observed a single time. The TCR originated in a man younger than 35 in good health. Sequences were obtained from naive CD4+ T cells sorted from blood. Subset specified: CD45RA+ positively selected. This chain uses TRBV28 with TRBJ1-6; 7 nucleotides agree with TRBD1. The CDR3 spells CASSAGTVNNSPLHF. The CDR3 DNA reads TGTGCCAGCAGTGCCGGGACAGTGAATAATTCACCCCTCCACTTT.